This paragraph reports one TCR beta chain. Antigen specificity is unknown. The sample is drawn from a study of response to subunit inactivated influenza vaccine. Study-wide findings and caveats: Each seasonal flu vaccination may recruit only limited new T cells, authors suggested.

From germline, CDR1 is MDHEN and CDR2 SYDVKM. V was cut by 2 bases and J by 4 bases, with 12 bases left in between. The CDR3 loop spans 16 amino acids. TCRdb reprocessed the RT-PCR reads via MiXCR and lists one record per CDR3 protein. Of around 850,000 distinct CDR3 sequences listed, less than 20% are singletons. The chain recombines TRBV28 with TRBJ2-6; D not certain. The sequences come from PBMCs from blood, collected about 5 days after vaccination. This sequence was found in a man between 50 and 59 years old who received an inactivated influenza vaccine. This chain's CDR3 is CASSLIPQAGANVLTF. In nucleotides, the CDR3 is TGTGCCAGCAGTTTAATCCCCCAGGCGGGGGCCAACGTCCTGACTTTC.